The clone carrying this TCR beta chain was detected many times. Its antigen is still unknown. These data belong to a study of T-cell memory formation after mild COVID-19. With constant-segment primers, 5'RACE yielded cDNA libraries of TCR alpha and TCR beta that carried sample barcodes and UMIs. TCRdb reprocessed the 5' RACE reads with MiXCR, giving one entry per CDR3 protein. The sample yields 350,000 to 500,000 distinct CDR3 sequences, roughly 18% seen once. The CDR3 has 16 residues. CDR1 is MNHEY and CDR2 is SVGAGI in the germline V gene. The V end lost 2 bases, the J end lost 7 bases, and 17 bases lay between the germline ends. Study-wide results and caveats: CD4+ bias marked clones expanding day 15 to 37, unlike balanced contracting clones.

The TCR sequence derives from a man in his late teens or twenties who had mild COVID-19 (a few samples of this study predate the infection). Cell type and time point are not known. V usage is TRBV6-5 and J usage is TRBJ1-4, with D tentatively TRBD1 (6 bases). The sample comprised PBMCs or a T cell subset sorted from them (not recorded which). The CDR3 loop is CASSYQVRTDPEKLFF. As DNA, the CDR3 is TGTGCCAGCAGTTACCAGGTCAGGACAGATCCTGAAAAACTGTTTTTT.